This TCR beta chain was obtained from a study of T cell repertoires in cytomegalovirus infection. Turning to the study itself: Alongside well-studied HLA-B-restricted CMV epitopes, recently identified HLA-C-restricted CMV epitopes were also used. CMV infection plus the matching HLA type was flagged by public TCR beta signatures.

Study-wide results and caveats: Based on cumulative public TCR beta family frequency, carriers of CMV plus the relevant HLA were identified.

The CDR3 is made up of 12 amino acids. Looked up from germline, CDR1 is SEHNR and CDR2 is FQNEAQ (reference sequence). TCRdb analysed the reads with MiXCR anew, one entry per CDR3 protein. Here the sample spans some 940,000 distinct CDR3 sequences, less than 35% being singletons. Worth noting for this clonotype: Its antigen is as yet unknown. A much larger clone lies one base from this, so it may be a read error.

The chain links TRBV7-9 to TRBJ1-2; the D is unclear. The source of this sequence is a human donor in good health (CMV status not recorded). Some clones in this sample may be carry-over from other donors' samples. Sequenced here: cultured CD8+ T cells from PBMCs, sampled from culture after CMV antigen stimulation. The CDR3 is CVSSPSDVGYTF. The CDR3 DNA is TGTGTCAGCAGCCCTTCGGATGTTGGCTACACCTTC.